These 24 T cell receptor beta chains came from one sample sequenced in a study of cytomegalovirus exposure and HLA in healthy donors listed by TCRdb under 2017. The library was built by means of the immunoSEQ multiplex PCR assay. For the multiplex PCR, a mixture combining 60 forward primers for TCR Vbeta segments and 13 reverse primers for TCR Jbeta segments was used. TCRdb took over this immuneACCESS table, retaining in-frame rearrangements with V and J assigned. Such tables are incomplete; in checked studies, under half of the missing clones stem from an unresolved V gene, and the remainder is unexplained. Across this sample there are 90,000 or so clones, with about four fifths seen only once. Clones ranked in the top ten supply approximately 3% of the sample. The specimen sequenced was PBMCs. The receptors here all came from a woman aged 40 to 55 in good health and CMV-seronegative.

The V and J genes are TRBV19 and TRBJ2-1; TRBD2 aligns across 12 bases. Germline CDR1 reads LNHDA; CDR2 reads SQIVND (reference sequence). The CDR3 loop spans 16 amino acids. With 3 bases clipped from V and 10 bases from J, the junction kept 10 bases outside the gene matches. DNA for the CDR3: TGTGCCAGTAGTATGAGGGCTAGCGGGAGGGAAAGGGAGCAGTTCTTC. Translated: CASSMRASGREREQFF.

This chain connects TRBV19 to TRBJ2-1, with D tentatively TRBD1 (7 bases). The germline gives CDR1 LNHDA, CDR2 SQIVND (reference sequence). Trimming pared 1 base from V and 8 bases from J, leaving 18 bases between. CDR3 size: 16 residues. CDR3 sequence (DNA): TGTGCCAGTAGTATAGGGGGCGCGGGCAGGGGGGATGAGCAGTTCTTC. This encodes CASSIGGAGRGDEQFF.

This clone was seen only a few times. This chain connects TRBV5-6 to TRBJ1-5; D unresolved. CDR1 and CDR2 (germline): SGHDT, YYEEEE. The CDR3 loop spans 15 amino acids. Trimming stripped 1 base from V and 0 bases from J, with 8 bases between. The CDR3 protein is CASSLSGDSNQPQHF. The CDR3 nucleotides read TGTGCCAGCAGCTTGTCGGGTGATAGCAATCAGCCCCAGCATTTT.

This clone was picked up a small number of times. The V call is TRBV9, the J call TRBJ1-1; D uncertain. The CDR3 is 13 amino acids. Trimming cost V 0 bases and J 3 bases, with 6 bases left between them. The germline V gene encodes CDR1 SGDLS and CDR2 YYNGEE. This CDR3 reads CASSVGPDTEAFF. The CDR3, as DNA: TGTGCCAGCAGCGTAGGGCCAGACACTGAAGCTTTCTTT.

The chain combines TRBV7-6 with TRBJ2-5; 7 bases line up with TRBD2. The end of the DNA is better explained by TRBJ2-7, so the J call may be wrong. Germline assignment: CDR1 SGHVS and CDR2 FNYEAQ. This CDR3 comprises 15 residues. CDR3 in amino acids: CASSSQRDLSYEQYF. In DNA form, the CDR3 reads TGTGCCAGCAGCTCCCAGCGGGACCTGAGCTACGAGCAGTACTTC.

CDR3 coding DNA: TGTGCCAGCAGCTTAGACCGTATGTTCCGGGACAGGGGGGACGAGCAGTACTTC. Amino acid sequence: CASSLDRMFRDRGDEQYF. The V and J genes are TRBV7-2 and TRBJ2-7; 11 nucleotides match TRBD1. V shed 1 base and J 5 bases; nucleotides not matched to a gene: 13. Per germline, CDR1 SGHTA and CDR2 FQGNSA. This CDR3 is 18 amino acids long.

The chain is built from TRBV6-1 and TRBJ2-3, with D perhaps matching TRBD2 (6 bases). The CDR3 consists of 14 residues. Deletions cut 3 bases from V and 3 bases from J, with 10 bases between. The germline V gene encodes CDR1 MNHNS and CDR2 SASEGT. Here the CDR3 reads CASSEGGRTDTQYF. CDR3 sequence (DNA): TGTGCCAGCAGTGAGGGTGGGAGGACAGATACGCAGTATTTT.

This clone was counted once. The chain employs TRBV18 and TRBJ1-1; TRBD1 might be the D (5 bases). V gave up 4 bases and J gave up 11 bases, with 20 bases separating them. The CDR3 has 14 amino acids. Germline V lookup: CDR1 KGHSH, CDR2 LQKENI. Here the CDR3 reads CASSLREGLGVAFF. CDR3 nucleotide sequence: TGTGCCAGCTCACTCCGGGAGGGACTTGGAGTGGCTTTCTTT. Using reference TRBV18 and TRBJ1-1 for the parts outside the CDR3, the full variable domain is NAGVMQNPRHLVRRRGQEARLRCSPMKGHSHVYWYRQLPEEGLKFMVYLQKENIIDESGMPKERFSAEFPKEGPSILRIQQVVRGDSAAYFCASSLREGLGVAFFGQGTRLTVV.

The J gene is TRBJ2-5, the V gene TRBV5-1, with TRBD2 matching 8 bases. Germline CDR1 is SGHRS and CDR2 is YFSETQ. The CDR3 length is 14 residues. With 2 bases clipped from V and 4 bases from J, the junction kept 4 bases outside the gene matches. CDR3: CASSLGLAGETQYF. CDR3 bases: TGCGCCAGCAGCTTAGGGCTAGCGGGAGAGACCCAGTACTTC.

The chain has TRBV7-6 and TRBJ1-6; D is unresolved. Looked up from germline, CDR1 is SGHVS and CDR2 is FNYEAQ. The V end lost 1 base, the J end lost 15 bases, and 22 bases lay between the germline ends. The CDR3 consists of 16 residues. Here the CDR3 reads CASSLEVGGPSIHLHF. CDR3 DNA: TGTGCCAGCAGCTTAGAGGTGGGAGGCCCCTCGATTCACCTCCACTTT.

The CDR3 DNA reads as TGTGCCAGCAGCTTCACAGGGGATTCACCCCTCCACTTT. Its protein product is CASSFTGDSPLHF. This chain connects TRBV5-6 to TRBJ1-6; TRBD1 agrees at 7 bases. V dropped 2 bases and J dropped 8; count of bases not matched to a gene: 1. Per germline, CDR1 SGHDT and CDR2 YYEEEE. This CDR3 comprises 13 residues. Complete variable domain (other parts from reference TRBV5-6 and TRBJ1-6): DAGVTQSPTHLIKTRGQQVTLRCSPKSGHDTVSWYQQALGQGPQFIFQYYEEEERQRGNFPDRFSGHQFPNYSSELNVNALLLGDSALYLCASSFTGDSPLHFGNGTRLTVT.

This clone was found once. V and J are TRBV28 and TRBJ1-5; tentative D call: TRBD1 (5 bases). This CDR3 has 15 residues. Germline CDR1 reads MDHEN; CDR2 reads SYDVKM. V was shortened by 7 bases and J by 2 bases, with 15 bases between the two germline ends. In DNA, the CDR3 is TGTGCCAGCATTTACGCCGGGGGAGGCAATCAGCCCCAGCATTTT. This sequence encodes CASIYAGGGNQPQHF.

The chain links TRBV27 to TRBJ1-2; TRBD1 matches at 12 bases. The CDR3 runs to 16 residues. Per the germline V gene, CDR1 is MNHEY and CDR2 is SMNVEV (reference sequence). V shed 2 bases and J 4 bases; nucleotides not matched to a gene: 5. The CDR3 region is CASSLGTGGAFYGYTF. The DNA of the CDR3 is TGTGCCAGCAGTTTAGGGACAGGGGGCGCATTCTATGGCTACACCTTC.

This sequence joins TRBV19 and TRBJ2-2, with 8 bases that match TRBD1. The CDR3 has 15 amino acids. Trimming cost V 1 base and J 7 bases; bases outside gene matches: 5. Germline CDR1 LNHDA, CDR2 SQIVND (reference sequence). CDR3 region: CASSIGTGMGGELFF. The CDR3 region has the DNA TGTGCCAGTAGTATAGGGACAGGGATGGGCGGGGAGCTGTTTTTT.

The chain links TRBV28 to TRBJ1-2, with a tentative D call TRBD1 (5 bases). Trimming removed 6 bases at V and 6 bases at J, with 20 bases between. The CDR3 covers 15 residues. Per the germline V gene, CDR1 is MDHEN and CDR2 is SYDVKM. The CDR3 bases are TGTGCCAGCAGCTTTAATGGCAGGGCGGGGAATGGCTACACCTTC. It specifies CASSFNGRAGNGYTF.

This sequence joins TRBV6-4 and TRBJ1-2; tentatively, D is TRBD1 (6 bases). V was clipped by 3 bases and J by 8 bases, with 10 bases between them. The CDR3 sequence is 12 residues long. CDR1 and CDR2 from the germline V gene are MRHNA and SNTAGT. This CDR3 is CASSEGAGGYTF. The CDR3, as DNA: TGTGCCAGCAGTGAGGGGGCTGGGGGCTACACCTTC.

The chain combines TRBV7-9 with TRBJ2-7, with D possibly matching TRBD1 (6 bases). CDR3 length: 15 residues. Germline V gene sequence: CDR1 SEHNR, CDR2 FQNEAQ (reference sequence). Between the trimmed V and J ends, which lost 6 bases and 0 bases, there was a span of 15 bases. The CDR3 reads CASRRGQGSSYEQYF. CDR3 nucleotide sequence: TGTGCCAGCAGAAGGGGTCAGGGGAGCTCCTACGAGCAGTACTTC.

The V and J genes are TRBV5-1 and TRBJ2-2; 10 bases agree with TRBD2. The germline V gene encodes CDR1 SGHRS and CDR2 YFSETQ. This CDR3 region has 15 residues. After removal of 4 bases from V and 5 bases from J, the junction contained 5 bases not matched to a gene. CDR3 nucleotides: TGCGCCAGCAGCCCTAGCGGGAGAAGTACCGGGGAGCTGTTTTTT. This gives the protein CASSPSGRSTGELFF.

J is TRBJ2-1 and V is TRBV4-1; D is possibly TRBD2 (7 bases). The germline gives CDR1 MGHRA, CDR2 YSYEKL. The CDR3 totals 15 residues. The V and J ends lost 0 bases and 6 bases respectively, with 12 bases between them. The DNA for the CDR3 is TGCGCCAGCAGCCAAGATAAGGGAGGGGGCAATGAGCAGTTCTTC. Its protein product is CASSQDKGGGNEQFF.

The chain links TRBV5-1 to TRBJ2-3; the match to TRBD1 covers 9 bases. V lost 3 bases and J lost 3; bases outside the gene matches: 14. CDR1 and CDR2 from the germline V gene are SGHRS and YFSETQ. The CDR3 is 18 residues long. The CDR3, as DNA: TGCGCCAGCAGCTCCAAGAACGGGACAGGGATTAGGACAGATACGCAGTATTTT. Amino acid sequence: CASSSKNGTGIRTDTQYF.

The chain links TRBV6-5 to TRBJ1-4; 8 bases are a match to TRBD1. Per germline, CDR1 MNHEY and CDR2 SVGAGI. The V segment lost 2 bases and the J segment 5 bases; nucleotides outside the gene matches: 4. The CDR3 contains 15 residues. The CDR3 coding sequence is TGTGCCAGCAGTTACCATAGACAGGGGAATGAAAAACTGTTTTTT. It encodes CASSYHRQGNEKLFF.

This chain links TRBV19 with TRBJ1-1; TRBD1 aligns across 8 bases. In germline, CDR1 is LNHDA, CDR2 SQIVND (reference sequence). Trimming at V came to 6 bases and at J to 0 bases, leaving 6 bases not matched to a gene. This CDR3 has 15 residues. The DNA for the CDR3 is TGTGCCAGTAGCGGAAGGACAGGGCTGAACACTGAAGCTTTCTTT. Amino acid sequence: CASSGRTGLNTEAFF.

This chain connects TRBV4-1 to TRBJ1-3, with D unclear. Trimming took off 1 base at V and 9 bases at J, with 10 bases between the two ends. The CDR3 totals 13 residues. The germline CDR1 and CDR2 sequences are MGHRA and YSYEKL. CDR3 sequence: CASSQGYSSTIYF. The CDR3 coding sequence is TGCGCCAGCAGCCAAGGGTACTCTAGCACCATATATTTT.

The V and J genes are TRBV28 and TRBJ2-1; TRBD1 is a possible D gene (5 bases). The CDR3 spans 16 residues. Trimming took off 4 bases at V and 7 bases at J, with 20 bases between the two ends. CDR1 is MDHEN and CDR2 is SYDVKM in the germline V gene. Here the CDR3 DNA reads TGTGCCAGCAGTTACACTCCAGGGCAGGTGGTAAATGAGCAGTTCTTC. It codes for CASSYTPGQVVNEQFF.